This TCR beta chain came from a study of ipilimumab plus nivolumab after autologous stem cell transplantation. Study in general: Median doses per patient: roughly five ipilimumab, under 10 nivolumab.

V lost 3 bases to trimming and J lost 5 bases, with 17 bases between them. There are 16 residues in the CDR3. Germline V CDR1 and CDR2: SGHTA, FQGNSA. Sequencing was performed with immunoSEQ multiplex PCR; in TCRdb, only in-frame clones are kept and a portion is missing. The data hold over 80,000 clones, with 83% observed a single time. Ipilimumab, 1 mg/kg, started 14 to 28 days after autologous transplant. The sample consisted of PBMCs, taken in a trial of ipilimumab plus nivolumab as post-transplant consolidation. This receptor was obtained from a male donor with diffuse large B-cell lymphoma. The chain has TRBV7-2 and TRBJ2-1; TRBD2 might be the D (6 bases). The CDR3, as DNA: TGTGCCAGCAGCTTCCCCGGGTTGCGGGGACACAATGAGCAGTTCTTC. Protein: CASSFPGLRGHNEQFF.